Listed below are T cell receptor beta chains from one sample, sequenced in a study of PD-1 blockade in classical Hodgkin lymphoma. Assay: immunoSEQ multiplex PCR; the TCRdb copy retains only in-frame clones and omits some. The sample has approximately 60,000 clones; roughly nine tenths are singletons. The sample in question was peripheral blood mononuclear cells (PBMCs), obtained at baseline. The receptor source for this set is a human donor with classical Hodgkin lymphoma. Both conserved end residues are part of each CDR3. The D gene is left open where the match is weak. A row's size may be missing; if present it is once, few, many or a size class.

V	size	D	J	CDR3	DNA
TRBV18	once	NA	TRBJ1-3	CASSPTSPSSGNTIYF	TGTGCCAGCTCACCAACTAGCCCGAGCTCTGGAAACACCATATATTTT
TRBV19	NA	TRBD1	TRBJ1-4	CASQDRGFDEKLFF	TGTGCCAGTCAAGACAGGGGATTCGATGAAAAACTGTTTTTT
TRBV2	NA	NA	TRBJ2-2	CASTLTSATGELFF	TGTGCCAGCACTCTAACCTCGGCCACCGGGGAGCTGTTTTTT
TRBV11-2	NA	NA	TRBJ2-2	CASRLRAGTGELFF	TGTGCCAGCAGACTGCGGGCAGGCACCGGGGAGCTGTTTTTT
TRBV7-2	NA	TRBD2	TRBJ2-2	CASSLLAGGNTGELFF	TGTGCCAGCAGCTTACTGGCGGGGGGAAACACCGGGGAGCTGTTTTTT
TRBV28	NA	NA	TRBJ1-5	CASSVQGWLQPQHF	TGTGCCAGCAGTGTACAGGGTTGGTTGCAGCCCCAGCATTTT
TRBV7-2	NA	TRBD1	TRBJ2-1	CAGTGGSYNEQFF	TGTGCCGGTACAGGGGGCTCCTACAATGAGCAGTTCTTC
TRBV28	NA	TRBD2	TRBJ2-4	CASSLGILAGYIQYF	TGTGCCAGCAGTTTAGGTATCCTAGCGGGGTATATTCAGTACTTC
TRBV2	NA	NA	TRBJ2-1	CASSAPFRPNEQFF	TGTGCCAGCAGTGCCCCTTTCAGACCCAATGAGCAGTTCTTC
TRBV4-1	NA	NA	TRBJ2-7	CASSQDASWGPPREQYF	TGCGCCAGCAGCCAAGACGCGAGTTGGGGTCCCCCTCGCGAGCAGTACTTC
TRBV2	NA	NA	TRBJ2-1	CASLRTNKNLIYNEQFF	TGTGCCAGCCTGCGAACAAACAAGAACCTCATCTACAATGAGCAGTTCTTC
TRBV7-8	NA	NA	TRBJ1-5	CASSLVPGNQPQHF	TGTGCCAGCAGCTTAGTTCCAGGGAACCAGCCCCAGCATTTT
TRBV19	NA	NA	TRBJ1-5	CASSIERRSNQPQHF	TGTGCCAGTAGTATTGAACGGAGAAGCAATCAGCCCCAGCATTTT
TRBV27	NA	TRBD1	TRBJ1-5	CASSLIGTEGNQPQHF	TGTGCCAGCAGTTTGATAGGGACAGAGGGCAATCAGCCCCAGCATTTT
TRBV19	NA	TRBD2	TRBJ2-7	CASSMGGRALNEQYF	TGTGCCAGTAGTATGGGCGGGAGGGCCCTGAACGAGCAGTACTTC
TRBV13	NA	NA	TRBJ2-7	CASSSGGRGYEQYF	TGTGCCAGCAGCTCCGGGGGCAGGGGTTACGAGCAGTACTTC
TRBV21-1	NA	NA	TRBJ2-1	CASSKGLATYNEQFF	TGTGCCAGCAGCAAAGGGCTAGCCACCTACAATGAGCAGTTCTTC
TRBV27	few	TRBD2	TRBJ2-7	CASSSRLAGHEQYF	TGTGCCAGCAGTTCTAGGCTAGCGGGGCACGAGCAGTACTTC
TRBV29-1	NA	TRBD1	TRBJ1-2	CSFRTGGSSGYTF	TGCAGCTTCCGGACAGGGGGCTCTAGTGGCTACACCTTC
TRBV5-5	NA	NA	TRBJ1-6	CASSFRLLDSPLHF	TGTGCCAGCAGCTTTCGGCTTTTGGATTCACCCCTCCACTTT
TRBV7-9	NA	NA	TRBJ1-5	CASSLDSNQPQHF	TGTGCCAGCAGCTTAGATAGCAATCAGCCCCAGCATTTT
TRBV5-8	NA	NA	TRBJ2-7	CASSPRRGPYEQYF	TGTGCCAGCAGCCCGCGAAGAGGGCCCTACGAGCAGTACTTC
TRBV5-1	few	NA	TRBJ2-5	CASSLLAETQYF	TGCGCCAGCAGCTTGTTAGCAGAGACCCAGTACTTC
TRBV6-6	NA	TRBD2	TRBJ2-7	CASSYSSGRSSYEQYF	TGTGCCAGCAGTTACTCGAGCGGGAGAAGCTCCTACGAGCAGTACTTC
TRBV9	once	NA	TRBJ1-5	CASSVGGQPNQPQHF	TGTGCCAGCAGCGTAGGGGGACAACCCAATCAGCCCCAGCATTTT
TRBV5-6	NA	NA	TRBJ2-5	CASSLALQETQYF	TGTGCCAGCAGCTTGGCACTGCAAGAGACCCAGTACTTC
TRBV5-1	NA	NA	TRBJ1-1	CASKPAGEYTEAFF	TGCGCCAGCAAGCCGGCAGGGGAGTACACTGAAGCTTTCTTT
TRBV6-1	NA	TRBD1	TRBJ1-2	CASSTRDREGYGYTF	TGTGCCAGCAGTACGAGGGACAGGGAGGGCTATGGCTACACCTTC
TRBV6-1	NA	TRBD2	TRBJ2-3	CASSEMGGGASDTQYF	TGTGCCAGCAGTGAAATGGGCGGGGGGGCGTCAGATACGCAGTATTTT
TRBV28	NA	TRBD2	TRBJ2-3	CASSSPSGTSGTDTQYF	TGTGCCAGCAGTTCACCCTCCGGGACTAGCGGCACAGATACGCAGTATTTT
TRBV9	NA	TRBD1	TRBJ2-5	CASSAKGGQVQETQYF	TGTGCCAGCAGCGCCAAAGGAGGACAGGTACAAGAGACCCAGTACTTC
TRBV4-2	few	TRBD1	TRBJ1-5	CASSRDRERRQPQHF	TGTGCCAGCAGCCGGGACAGGGAGAGACGACAGCCCCAGCATTTT
TRBV9	NA	TRBD2	TRBJ2-1	CASSTTSGRGNEQFF	TGTGCCAGCAGCACGACTAGCGGGAGAGGAAATGAGCAGTTCTTC
TRBV6-5	NA	NA	TRBJ1-1	CASSYSVSTEAFF	TGTGCCAGCAGTTACTCGGTTTCGACTGAAGCTTTCTTT
TRBV11-3	NA	NA	TRBJ2-5	CASSLGAAQIQYF	TGTGCCAGCAGCTTAGGGGCAGCCCAAATCCAGTACTTC
TRBV28	NA	TRBD1	TRBJ2-3	CASRPVYRTGITTDTQYF	TGTGCCAGCAGGCCGGTTTATAGGACAGGCATCACCACAGATACGCAGTATTTT
TRBV29-1	NA	NA	TRBJ2-7	CSVGSGRSYEQYF	TGCAGCGTTGGGTCGGGTCGCTCCTACGAGCAGTACTTC
TRBV7-9	NA	TRBD1	TRBJ2-7	CASSPEGQEFYEQYF	TGTGCCAGCAGTCCGGAAGGACAGGAGTTCTACGAGCAGTACTTC
TRBV29-1	NA	NA	TRBJ2-7	CSVGGTTSGEQYF	TGCAGCGTTGGAGGAACCACTTCGGGCGAGCAGTACTTC
TRBV28	NA	NA	TRBJ2-1	CASSLYPTGNEQFF	TGTGCCAGCAGTTTATACCCAACCGGCAATGAGCAGTTCTTC
TRBV5-4	NA	NA	TRBJ2-2	CASSLEGGPGSGELFF	TGTGCCAGCAGCTTGGAGGGAGGCCCTGGAAGCGGGGAGCTGTTTTTT
TRBV27	NA	TRBD2	TRBJ2-1	CASSLLAGGPLNEQFF	TGTGCCAGCAGTTTACTAGCGGGAGGGCCTTTGAATGAGCAGTTCTTC
TRBV19	NA	NA	TRBJ2-5	CASSNEGRHLGTQYF	TGTGCCAGTAGTAACGAGGGGAGGCATTTAGGGACCCAGTACTTC
TRBV7-2	once	NA	TRBJ1-5	CASSLEQINQPQHF	TGTGCCAGCAGCTTAGAACAGATCAATCAGCCCCAGCATTTT
TRBV2	NA	TRBD2	TRBJ2-2	CASSLRLLAGGGGELFF	TGTGCCAGCAGTCTGCGCCTGCTAGCGGGAGGGGGCGGGGAGCTGTTTTTT
TRBV15	NA	NA	TRBJ1-5	CATSRELQLGSSNQPQHF	TGTGCCACCAGCAGAGAGTTACAGTTGGGGTCGAGCAATCAGCCCCAGCATTTT
TRBV27	NA	NA	TRBJ2-1	CASSLGQYYNEQFF	TGTGCCAGCAGTCTCGGACAGTATTACAATGAGCAGTTCTTC
TRBV5-4	NA	NA	TRBJ2-1	CASSLPSTNEQFF	TGTGCCAGCAGCTTGCCTAGCACGAATGAGCAGTTCTTC
TRBV28	NA	NA	TRBJ2-1	CASSLGLPTSNEQFF	TGTGCCAGCAGTTTAGGGCTACCGACCTCCAATGAGCAGTTCTTC